The rows below give T cell receptor beta chains drawn from one sample of a study of shared clonotypes between healthy human individuals. Only in-frame clones appear in the TCRdb table, and some are missing; sequencing was by immunoSEQ multiplex PCR. The sample lists around 700,000 clones, approximately 79% occurring once. The sequenced sample was memory CD4+ T cells sorted from blood. These receptors were taken from a woman aged 30 to 39 in good health. Each CDR3 is given with its conserved first and last residue. The D gene is left open where the match is weak. Size is stated for part of the rows, as once, few or many counts, or as a class when the clone is expanded.

v_call	clone_size	d_call	j_call	cdr3_aa	cdr3_nt
TRBV25-1	.	.	TRBJ2-1	CASSESGLSYNEQFF	TGTGCCAGCAGTGAGAGCGGGCTCTCCTACAATGAGCAGTTCTTC
TRBV19	.	.	TRBJ1-5	CASSIPHQPQHF	TGTGCCAGTAGTATCCCCCATCAGCCCCAGCATTTT
TRBV5-1	.	TRBD2	TRBJ2-1	CASSLEGGSNDNEQFF	TGCGCCAGCAGCTTGGAGGGCGGGAGTAACGACAATGAGCAGTTCTTC
TRBV6-5	many	.	TRBJ2-1	CASSYRPQGSHEQFF	TGTGCCAGCAGTTACCGCCCACAGGGCTCCCATGAGCAGTTCTTC
TRBV29-1	.	.	TRBJ2-3	CSVGQNTQYF	TGCAGCGTTGGTCAAAATACGCAGTATTTT
TRBV2	.	TRBD1	TRBJ2-7	CASSEGQGMLYEQYF	TGTGCCAGCAGTGAAGGACAGGGCATGCTCTACGAGCAGTACTTC
TRBV27	.	.	TRBJ2-3	CASSLGRVSDTQYF	TGTGCCAGCAGTTTAGGGCGCGTATCAGATACGCAGTATTTT
TRBV30	.	TRBD2	TRBJ2-7	CAWSRDYNDEQYF	TGTGCCTGGAGCCGGGACTATAATGACGAGCAGTACTTC
TRBV7-6	.	TRBD1	TRBJ2-2	CASSSRYRGHNTGELFF	TGTGCCAGCAGCTCACGTTACAGGGGGCATAACACCGGGGAGCTGTTTTTT
TRBV5-1	many	.	TRBJ1-5	CASSLDDSNQPQHF	TGCGCCAGCAGCTTGGACGATAGCAATCAGCCCCAGCATTTT
TRBV21-1	.	.	TRBJ2-3	CASSSAGTSGRCGDTQYF	TGTGCCAGCAGCAGTGCCGGGACTAGCGGGAGGTGTGGAGATACGCAGTATTTT
TRBV6-1	few	.	TRBJ2-5	CASSRDFGETQYF	TGTGCCAGCAGTAGGGACTTTGGGGAGACCCAGTACTTC
TRBV5-6	few	.	TRBJ2-4	CASSVLRDSIKNIQYF	TGTGCCAGCAGCGTCCTCCGGGACTCCATCAAAAACATTCAGTACTTC
TRBV27	.	TRBD2	TRBJ2-7	CASSKLASSYEQYF	TGTGCCAGCAGTAAACTAGCGAGCTCCTACGAGCAGTACTTC
TRBV28	.	TRBD1	TRBJ2-7	CASAWDRLYEQYF	TGTGCCAGTGCCTGGGACAGGCTTTACGAGCAGTACTTC
TRBV19	.	.	TRBJ1-5	CASSSAGVSQPQHF	TGTGCCAGTTCTTCGGCAGGGGTGTCTCAGCCCCAGCATTTT
TRBV11-2	.	.	TRBJ2-5	CASSPAEYSETQYF	TGTGCCAGCAGCCCGGCTGAGTATTCAGAGACCCAGTACTTC
TRBV7-8	few	TRBD1	TRBJ1-5	CASSKNAGTGTGQPQHF	TGTGCCAGCAGCAAAAACGCCGGGACAGGGACAGGACAGCCCCAGCATTTT
TRBV7-6	.	TRBD2	TRBJ2-7	CASSFLRDERDKQYF	TGTGCCAGCAGCTTTCTCAGGGATGAGCGGGATAAGCAGTACTTC
TRBV7-9	few	.	TRBJ1-4	CASSFLGGGDEKLFF	TGTGCCAGCAGCTTTCTGGGAGGCGGGGATGAAAAACTGTTTTTT
TRBV6-4	.	.	TRBJ2-7	CASTGPRFYEQYF	TGTGCCAGCACGGGGCCAAGATTCTACGAGCAGTACTTC
TRBV11-2	.	.	TRBJ1-2	CASSSRQVYGYTF	TGTGCCAGCAGCTCGAGACAGGTCTATGGCTACACCTTC
TRBV4-2	.	.	TRBJ1-1	CASSQEIGSTEAFF	TGTGCCAGCAGCCAAGAAATCGGTAGTACTGAAGCTTTCTTT
TRBV4-1	.	.	TRBJ2-7	CASSLLAGSYEQYF	TGCGCCAGCAGCCTATTGGCGGGTTCCTACGAGCAGTACTTC
TRBV28	.	.	TRBJ2-1	CASSQEVYNEQFF	TGTGCCAGCAGTCAAGAGGTCTACAATGAGCAGTTCTTC
TRBV4-1	few	TRBD2	TRBJ2-3	CASSQGWREIDTQYF	TGCGCCAGCAGCCAAGGCTGGCGGGAGATAGATACGCAGTATTTT
TRBV19	.	.	TRBJ1-1	CATQPQGNTEAFF	TGTGCCACCCAGCCCCAAGGGAACACTGAAGCTTTCTTT
TRBV28	few	.	TRBJ2-7	CASSLPMGSQQYF	TGTGCCAGCAGTTTGCCTATGGGCTCCCAGCAGTACTTC
TRBV7-8	.	TRBD1	TRBJ1-2	CASSSPGQGPNYGYTF	TGTGCCAGCAGCTCACCGGGACAGGGACCTAACTATGGCTACACCTTC
TRBV2	many	.	TRBJ2-5	CASGEFQGQETQYF	TGTGCCAGCGGAGAGTTTCAGGGGCAAGAGACCCAGTACTTC
TRBV6-5	few	TRBD1	TRBJ1-3	CASRSGTGAGNTIYF	TGTGCCAGCAGATCCGGGACAGGGGCTGGAAACACCATATATTTT
TRBV14	few	.	TRBJ2-6	CASSPFSGANVLTF	TGTGCCAGCAGCCCCTTCTCTGGGGCCAACGTCCTGACTTTC
TRBV28	.	.	TRBJ2-7	CASSLSGQLSYEQYF	TGTGCCAGCAGTTTATCCGGACAGCTCTCCTACGAGCAGTACTTC
TRBV28	.	TRBD2	TRBJ2-5	CASGPSGRAGQETQYF	TGTGCCAGCGGACCTAGCGGGAGGGCCGGCCAAGAGACCCAGTACTTC
TRBV10-3	few	TRBD2	TRBJ2-3	CATGPGLAVDTQYF	TGTGCCACCGGTCCGGGACTAGCAGTAGATACGCAGTATTTT
TRBV27	.	.	TRBJ2-1	CASSPYYDTLHFDEQFF	TGTGCCAGCAGTCCCTACTACGATACCTTACATTTCGATGAGCAGTTCTTC
TRBV9	few	.	TRBJ2-5	CASSASGHLYQETQYF	TGTGCCAGCAGCGCCTCAGGACATCTGTACCAAGAGACCCAGTACTTC
TRBV27	.	.	TRBJ1-5	CASSLLGGAQPQHF	TGTGCCAGCAGTTTATTAGGGGGAGCTCAGCCCCAGCATTTT
TRBV30	many	.	TRBJ2-1	CAWRSGIHNEQFF	TGTGCCTGGAGGTCGGGTATCCACAATGAGCAGTTCTTC
TRBV5-1	.	TRBD1	TRBJ2-1	CASSEDRGSYNEQFF	TGCGCCAGCAGCGAGGACAGGGGATCCTACAATGAGCAGTTCTTC
TRBV27	many	TRBD1	TRBJ1-4	CASSLYAPDRENEKLFF	TGTGCCAGCAGTTTATACGCCCCCGACAGGGAAAATGAAAAACTGTTTTTT
TRBV19	.	.	TRBJ2-1	CASSIGGGGSSYNEQFF	TGTGCCAGTAGTATAGGGGGAGGGGGTAGCTCCTACAATGAGCAGTTCTTC
TRBV2	few	.	TRBJ2-2	CASSEPGQLNTGELFF	TGTGCCAGCAGTGAACCTGGACAGCTGAACACCGGGGAGCTGTTTTTT
TRBV6-5	.	TRBD1	TRBJ1-1	CASTPGQGREAFF	TGTGCCAGCACACCGGGACAGGGAAGGGAAGCTTTCTTT
TRBV5-1	.	.	TRBJ2-1	CASSLGDNSYNEQFF	TGCGCCAGCAGCTTGGGGGACAACTCCTACAATGAGCAGTTCTTC
TRBV7-2	many	.	TRBJ1-2	CASSLGIANYGYTF	TGTGCCAGCAGCTTGGGCATTGCTAACTATGGCTACACCTTC
TRBV7-2	.	.	TRBJ2-7	CASSSPGTLTYEQYF	TGTGCCAGCAGCTCACCCGGGACTTTAACCTACGAGCAGTACTTC
TRBV7-2	.	.	TRBJ1-2	CASSLQGSPGYTF	TGTGCCAGCAGCCTACAGGGTTCCCCAGGCTACACCTTC
TRBV4-2	.	.	TRBJ1-1	CASSQESRSTEAFF	TGTGCCAGCAGCCAAGAATCAAGGAGCACTGAAGCTTTCTTT
TRBV18	.	.	TRBJ2-2	CASSPYPPAGGAGELFF	TGTGCCAGCTCACCATATCCCCCAGCCGGTGGGGCCGGGGAGCTGTTTTTT
TRBV30	.	TRBD1	TRBJ2-7	CACTGQLREQYF	TGTGCCTGCACGGGACAGCTTCGGGAGCAGTACTTC
TRBV29-1	.	TRBD1	TRBJ1-1	CSVEVTGGRYTEAFF	TGCAGCGTTGAGGTGACAGGGGGCCGGTACACTGAAGCTTTCTTT
TRBV5-6	.	TRBD1	TRBJ2-7	CASSIGQGAYEQYF	TGTGCCAGCAGCATCGGACAGGGAGCCTACGAGCAGTACTTC
TRBV2	.	.	TRBJ2-3	CASRVDTRGTDTQYF	TGTGCCAGCAGGGTCGATACCAGGGGCACAGATACGCAGTATTTT
TRBV28	.	.	TRBJ1-4	CASSPRGKGANEKLFF	TGTGCCAGCAGTCCCCGGGGGAAGGGTGCTAATGAAAAACTGTTTTTT
TRBV27	.	TRBD2	TRBJ2-7	CASSWRRDYSLRTYEQYF	TGTGCCAGCAGTTGGCGCAGGGACTACTCCCTAAGGACATACGAGCAGTACTTC